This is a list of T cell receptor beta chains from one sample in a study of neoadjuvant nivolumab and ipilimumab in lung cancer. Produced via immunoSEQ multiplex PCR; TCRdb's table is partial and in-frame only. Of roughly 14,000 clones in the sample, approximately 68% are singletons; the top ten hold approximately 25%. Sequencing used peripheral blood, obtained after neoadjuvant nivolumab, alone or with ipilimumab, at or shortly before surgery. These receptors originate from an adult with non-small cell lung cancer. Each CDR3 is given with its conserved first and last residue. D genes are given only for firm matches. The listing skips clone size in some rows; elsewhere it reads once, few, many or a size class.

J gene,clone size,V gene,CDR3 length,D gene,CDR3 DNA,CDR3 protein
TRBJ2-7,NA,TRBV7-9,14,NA,TGTGCCAGCAGTAGTGGGGGAATTACCTGGGAGCAGTACTTC,CASSSGGITWEQYF
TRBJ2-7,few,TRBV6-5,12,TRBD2,TGTGCCAGCAAACCCACGGGGGGCGAGCAGTACTTC,CASKPTGGEQYF
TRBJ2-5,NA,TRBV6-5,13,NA,TGTGCCAGCAGTTTGATTAGCAGGGAGACCCAGTACTTC,CASSLISRETQYF
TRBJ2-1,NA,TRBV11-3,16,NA,TGTGCCAGCAGCCCAGCAGGGAGTCTCTCCTACAATGAGCAGTTCTTC,CASSPAGSLSYNEQFF
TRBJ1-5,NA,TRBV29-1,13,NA,TGCAGCGTTAAGGGAAATAGCAATCAGCCCCAGCATTTT,CSVKGNSNQPQHF
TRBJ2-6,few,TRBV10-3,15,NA,TGTGCCATCAGTGAGTCAGACTCTGGGGCCAACGTCCTGACTTTC,CAISESDSGANVLTF
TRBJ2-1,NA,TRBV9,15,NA,TGTGCCAGCAGCCTGAGCGGAGACCGCTACAATGAGCAGTTCTTC,CASSLSGDRYNEQFF
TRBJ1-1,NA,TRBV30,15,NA,TGTGCCTGGAGTGTAATGCAGGGGATGAACACTGAAGCTTTCTTT,CAWSVMQGMNTEAFF
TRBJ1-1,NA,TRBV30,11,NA,TGTGCCTGGAGGGCTAACCTTGAAGCTTTCTTT,CAWRANLEAFF
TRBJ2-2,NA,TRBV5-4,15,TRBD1,TGTGCCAGCAGCCTTGGGACAGGGAACACCGGGGAGCTGTTTTTT,CASSLGTGNTGELFF
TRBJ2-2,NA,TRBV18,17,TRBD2,TGTGCCAGCTCACCAAGAGTAGCGGGAGCCGGGACCGGGGAGCTGTTTTTT,CASSPRVAGAGTGELFF
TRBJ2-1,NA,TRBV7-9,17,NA,TGTGCCAGCAGCTTAGGAGTAGCGGCGCTCCGCCTCAATGAGCAGTTCTTC,CASSLGVAALRLNEQFF
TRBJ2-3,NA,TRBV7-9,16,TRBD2,TGTGCCAGCAGCTTCCCAAGCGGGAGGGCCTTAGATACGCAGTATTTT,CASSFPSGRALDTQYF
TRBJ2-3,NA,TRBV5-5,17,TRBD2,TGTGCCAGCAGCTTGGGCGGGAGGGCCCGAAGCACAGATACGCAGTATTTT,CASSLGGRARSTDTQYF
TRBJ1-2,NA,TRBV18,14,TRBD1,TGTGCCAGCTCACCTACAGGGGGCGATTCGGGCTACACCTTC,CASSPTGGDSGYTF
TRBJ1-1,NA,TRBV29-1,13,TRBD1,TGCAGCGTGGATCTGGGGACAGGACTGAGAGCTTTCTTT,CSVDLGTGLRAFF
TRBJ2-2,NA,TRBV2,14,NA,TGTGCCAGCAGTTGGGACAAGAACACCGGGGAGCTGTTTTTT,CASSWDKNTGELFF
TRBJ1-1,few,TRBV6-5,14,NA,TGTGCCAGCACCGAGACAGCATTGAACACTGAAGCTTTCTTT,CASTETALNTEAFF
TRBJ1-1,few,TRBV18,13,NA,TGTGCCAGCTCAACCCAGGGGAACACTGAAGCTTTCTTT,CASSTQGNTEAFF
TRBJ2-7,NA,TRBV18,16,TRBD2,TGTGCCAGCTCACCCCCGGGACTAGCGGGAGGCTACGAGCAGTACTTC,CASSPPGLAGGYEQYF
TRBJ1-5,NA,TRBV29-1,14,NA,TGCAGCGCCGCGACATCAAGGAGCAATCAGCCCCAGCATTTT,CSAATSRSNQPQHF
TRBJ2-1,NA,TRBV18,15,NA,TGTGCCAGCTCACCGTCGGGATTCTCCCACAATGAGCAGTTCTTC,CASSPSGFSHNEQFF
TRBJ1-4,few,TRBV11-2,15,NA,TGTGCCAGCAGCTTAGTAGGGGTGGCTAATGAAAAACTGTTTTTT,CASSLVGVANEKLFF
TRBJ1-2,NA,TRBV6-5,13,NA,TGTGCCAGCAGCCCTACTCTACTCTATGGCTACACCTTC,CASSPTLLYGYTF
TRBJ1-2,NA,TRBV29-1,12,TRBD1,TGCAGCGTTGGGGACAGTACCTATGGCTACACCTTC,CSVGDSTYGYTF
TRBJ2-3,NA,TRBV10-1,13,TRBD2,TGCGCCAGCAGTGACGGGGGGAGAGATACGCAGTATTTT,CASSDGGRDTQYF
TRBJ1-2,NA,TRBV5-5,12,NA,TGTGCCAGCAGCTTGGCGGGGAACGGCTACACCTTC,CASSLAGNGYTF
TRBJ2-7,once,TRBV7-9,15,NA,TGTGCCAGCAGCCTAAGGACCCTTCCCTTCTACGAGCAGTACTTC,CASSLRTLPFYEQYF
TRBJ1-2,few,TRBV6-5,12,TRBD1,TGTGCCAGCAGTTTAAACAGGGGCGGCTACACCTTC,CASSLNRGGYTF
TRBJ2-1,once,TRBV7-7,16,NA,TGTGCTAGCAGCCCAGTCGTGGGGCGGCTCTACAATGAGCAGTTCTTC,CASSPVVGRLYNEQFF
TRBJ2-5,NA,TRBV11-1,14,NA,TGTGCCAGCAGCTTAGATACCACGAAAGAGACCCAGTACTTC,CASSLDTTKETQYF
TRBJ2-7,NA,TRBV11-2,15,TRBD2,TGTGCCAGCAGTCGTGACGGGACTAGCGGGAGCGAGCAGTACTTC,CASSRDGTSGSEQYF
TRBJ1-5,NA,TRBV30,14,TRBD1,TGTGCCTGGACTGAAGGGGGCCGGTATCAGCCCCAGCATTTT,CAWTEGGRYQPQHF
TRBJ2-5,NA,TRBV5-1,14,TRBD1,TGCGCCAGCAGCTTTCAGGGGGCAGGAGAGACCCAGTACTTC,CASSFQGAGETQYF
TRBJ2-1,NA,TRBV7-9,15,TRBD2,TGTGCCACCCCTGGACTAGCGGGAGGCTACAATGAGCAGTTCTTC,CATPGLAGGYNEQFF
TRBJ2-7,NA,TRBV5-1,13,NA,TGCGCCAGCAGCACGGACCATACCTACGAGCAGTACTTC,CASSTDHTYEQYF
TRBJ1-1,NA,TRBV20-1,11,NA,TGCAGTGCTGGTGGGAACACTGAAGCTTTCTTT,CSAGGNTEAFF
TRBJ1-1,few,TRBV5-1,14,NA,TGCGCCAGCAGCTTAGTCGGGGCTGGCACTGAAGCTTTCTTT,CASSLVGAGTEAFF
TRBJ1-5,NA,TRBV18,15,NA,TGTGCCAGCTCACCCGGGTGGGGGGGCGATCAGCCCCAGCATTTT,CASSPGWGGDQPQHF
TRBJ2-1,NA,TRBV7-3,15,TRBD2,TGTGCCAGCAGCTTAAGTAGGCGGGAGCCCCATGAGCAGTTCTTC,CASSLSRREPHEQFF
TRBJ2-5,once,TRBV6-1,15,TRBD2,TGTGCCAGCAGTCTTCGGACTAGTAGGCGGGAGACCCAGTACTTC,CASSLRTSRRETQYF
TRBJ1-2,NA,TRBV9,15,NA,TGTGCCAGCAGCGTATTCCCCGGGGGCGGCTATGGCTACACCTTC,CASSVFPGGGYGYTF
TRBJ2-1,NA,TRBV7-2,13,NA,TGTGCCAGCAGTATAGGCGTCTACAATGAGCAGTTCTTC,CASSIGVYNEQFF
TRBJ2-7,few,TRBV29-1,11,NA,TGCAGCGTGGAATTCATGGCTGAGCAGTACTTC,CSVEFMAEQYF
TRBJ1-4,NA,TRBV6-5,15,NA,TGTGCCAGCAGTCCCAAGGGAGGAATCGGTGAAAAACTGTTTTTT,CASSPKGGIGEKLFF
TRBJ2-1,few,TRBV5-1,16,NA,TGCGCCAGCAGCTCTGGACAGATGTCGGCGTACAATGAGCAGTTCTTC,CASSSGQMSAYNEQFF
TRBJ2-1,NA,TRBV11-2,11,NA,TGTGCCAGCACTGTGGGAATCAAGCAGTTCTTC,CASTVGIKQFF
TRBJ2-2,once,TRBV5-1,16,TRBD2,TGCGCCAGCAGCCGGACTAGCGGACGGGACACCGGGGAGCTGTTTTTT,CASSRTSGRDTGELFF
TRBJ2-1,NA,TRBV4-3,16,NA,TGCGCCAGCAGCCCGCTCCCGGGCGGGACAAACAATGAGCAGTTCTTC,CASSPLPGGTNNEQFF
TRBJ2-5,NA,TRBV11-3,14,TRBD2,TGTGCCAGCAGCTCCCGGACTAGCAGGGAGACCCAGTACTTC,CASSSRTSRETQYF
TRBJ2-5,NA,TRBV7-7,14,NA,TGTGCTAGCAGCTTAGGGCCGGTACAAGAGACCCAGTACTTC,CASSLGPVQETQYF
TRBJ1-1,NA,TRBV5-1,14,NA,TGCGCCAGCAGCTTGGAGGCCCTGAACACTGAAGCTTTCTTT,CASSLEALNTEAFF
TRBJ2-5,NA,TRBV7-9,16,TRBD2,TGTGCCAGCAGTACGGGGACTAGCGGGAGGGGTGAGACCCAGTACTTC,CASSTGTSGRGETQYF
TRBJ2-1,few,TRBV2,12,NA,TGTGCCAGCTCACGTGCGCTCAATGAGCAGTTCTTC,CASSRALNEQFF
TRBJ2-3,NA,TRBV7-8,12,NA,TGTGCCAGCAGCGCCGTCGAAAATACGCAGTATTTT,CASSAVENTQYF
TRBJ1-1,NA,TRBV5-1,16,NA,TGCGCCAGCAGCTTGGACGAAGTTGGGGTGCACACTGAAGCTTTCTTT,CASSLDEVGVHTEAFF
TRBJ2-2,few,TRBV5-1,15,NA,TGCGCCAGCAGCTTGGGAGGGGAGGCCACCGGGGAGCTGTTTTTT,CASSLGGEATGELFF
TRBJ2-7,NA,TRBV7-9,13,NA,TGTGCCAGCAGCTCGGGACGGGCCTACGAGCAGTACTTC,CASSSGRAYEQYF
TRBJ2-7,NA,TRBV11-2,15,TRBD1,TGTGCCAGCAGCTTCCGGACAGGGGGCTCCTACGAGCAGTACTTC,CASSFRTGGSYEQYF